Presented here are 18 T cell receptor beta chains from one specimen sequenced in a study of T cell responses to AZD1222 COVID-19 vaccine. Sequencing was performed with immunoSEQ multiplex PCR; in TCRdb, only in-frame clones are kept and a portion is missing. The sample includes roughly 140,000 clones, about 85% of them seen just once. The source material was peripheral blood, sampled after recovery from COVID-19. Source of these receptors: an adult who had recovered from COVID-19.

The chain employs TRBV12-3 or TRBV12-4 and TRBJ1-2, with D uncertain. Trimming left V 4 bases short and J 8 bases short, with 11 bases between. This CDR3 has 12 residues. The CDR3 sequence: CASSWGAEGYTF. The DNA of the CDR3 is TGTGCCAGCAGTTGGGGAGCCGAGGGCTACACCTTC.

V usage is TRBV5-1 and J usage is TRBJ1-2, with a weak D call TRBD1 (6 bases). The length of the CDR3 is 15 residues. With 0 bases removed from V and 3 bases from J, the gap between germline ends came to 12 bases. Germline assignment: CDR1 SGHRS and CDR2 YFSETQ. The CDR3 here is CASSLETGRDYGYTF. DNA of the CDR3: TGCGCCAGCAGCTTGGAAACAGGGAGGGACTATGGCTACACCTTC. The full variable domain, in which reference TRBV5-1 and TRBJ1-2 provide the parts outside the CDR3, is KAGVTQTPRYLIKTRGQQVTLSCSPISGHRSVSWYQQTPGQGLQFLFEYFSETQRNKGNFPGRFSGRQFSNSRSEMNVSTLELGDSALYLCASSLETGRDYGYTFGSGTRLTVV.

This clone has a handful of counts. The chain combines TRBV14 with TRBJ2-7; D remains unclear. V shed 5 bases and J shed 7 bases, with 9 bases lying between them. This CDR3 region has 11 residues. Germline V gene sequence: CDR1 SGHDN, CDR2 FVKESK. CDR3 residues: CASSNFQEQYF. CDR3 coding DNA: TGTGCCAGCAGCAACTTTCAAGAGCAGTACTTC.

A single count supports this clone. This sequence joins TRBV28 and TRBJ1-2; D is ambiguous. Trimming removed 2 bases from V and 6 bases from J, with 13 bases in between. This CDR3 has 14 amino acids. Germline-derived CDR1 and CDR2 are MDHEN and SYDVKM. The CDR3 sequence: CASSLVPRDHGYTF. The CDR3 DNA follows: TGTGCCAGCAGTTTAGTCCCGAGGGATCATGGCTACACCTTC.

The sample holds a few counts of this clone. For the CDR3, the DNA is TGCGCCAGCAGCTTTAAACGCGGGGGGGCGAACACCGGGGAGCTGTTTTTT. Its translation: CASSFKRGGANTGELFF. The chain has TRBV5-1 and TRBJ2-2, with 9 nucleotides matching TRBD2. Germline V gene lookup returns CDR1 SGHRS and CDR2 YFSETQ. CDR3 size: 17 residues. The V segment lost 2 bases and the J segment 0 bases; nucleotides outside the gene matches: 5.

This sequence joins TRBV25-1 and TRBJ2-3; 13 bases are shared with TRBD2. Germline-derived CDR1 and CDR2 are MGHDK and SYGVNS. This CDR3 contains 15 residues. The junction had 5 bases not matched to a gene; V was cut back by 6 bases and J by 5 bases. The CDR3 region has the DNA TGTGCCAGCAGCGGGACTAGCGGGATGTTAGATACGCAGTATTTT. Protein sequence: CASSGTSGMLDTQYF.

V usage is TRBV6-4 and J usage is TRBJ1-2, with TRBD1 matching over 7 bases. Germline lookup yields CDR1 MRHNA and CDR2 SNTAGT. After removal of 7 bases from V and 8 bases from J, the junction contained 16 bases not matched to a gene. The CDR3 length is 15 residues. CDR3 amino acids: CASTLEEGGTGGYTF. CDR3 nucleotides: TGTGCCAGCACTCTTGAGGAAGGGGGCACGGGCGGCTACACCTTC.

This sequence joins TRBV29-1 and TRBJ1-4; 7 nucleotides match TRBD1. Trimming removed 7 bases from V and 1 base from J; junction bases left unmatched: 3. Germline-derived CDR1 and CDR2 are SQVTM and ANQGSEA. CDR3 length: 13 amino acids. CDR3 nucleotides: TGCAGCGGACAGGGAGGAACTAATGAAAAACTGTTTTTT. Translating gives CSGQGGTNEKLFF.

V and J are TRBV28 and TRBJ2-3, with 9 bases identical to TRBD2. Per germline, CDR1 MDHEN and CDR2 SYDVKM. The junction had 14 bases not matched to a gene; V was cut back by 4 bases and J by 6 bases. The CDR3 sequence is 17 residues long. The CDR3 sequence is CASSSPRTSARGDTQYF. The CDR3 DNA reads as TGTGCCAGCAGTTCCCCGAGGACTAGCGCGAGAGGGGATACGCAGTATTTT.

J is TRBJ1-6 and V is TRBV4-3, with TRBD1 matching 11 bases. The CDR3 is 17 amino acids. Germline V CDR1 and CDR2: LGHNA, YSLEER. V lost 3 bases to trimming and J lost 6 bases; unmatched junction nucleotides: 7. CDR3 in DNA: TGCGCCAGCAGCCAGGACAGGGGGCAGTTCGGTAATTCACCCCTCCACTTT. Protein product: CASSQDRGQFGNSPLHF.

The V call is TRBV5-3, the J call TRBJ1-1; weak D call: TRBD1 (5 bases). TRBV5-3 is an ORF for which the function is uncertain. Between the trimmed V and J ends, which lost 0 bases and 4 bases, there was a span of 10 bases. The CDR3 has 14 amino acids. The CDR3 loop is CARSLGGVPTEAFF. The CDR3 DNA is TGTGCCAGAAGCTTGGGAGGGGTCCCCACTGAAGCTTTCTTT.

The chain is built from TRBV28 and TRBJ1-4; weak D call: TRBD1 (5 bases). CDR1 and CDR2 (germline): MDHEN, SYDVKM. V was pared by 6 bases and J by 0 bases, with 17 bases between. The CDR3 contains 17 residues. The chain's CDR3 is CASSVFQDTSTNEKLFF. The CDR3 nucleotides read TGTGCCAGCAGCGTTTTCCAGGACACGTCAACTAATGAAAAACTGTTTTTT.

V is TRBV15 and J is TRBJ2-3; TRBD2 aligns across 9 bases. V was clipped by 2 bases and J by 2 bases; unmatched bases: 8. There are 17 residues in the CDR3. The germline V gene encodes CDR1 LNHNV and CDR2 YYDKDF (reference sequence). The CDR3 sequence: CATSRQGGRAFTDTQYF. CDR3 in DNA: TGTGCCACCAGCAGACAAGGCGGGAGGGCCTTCACAGATACGCAGTATTTT.

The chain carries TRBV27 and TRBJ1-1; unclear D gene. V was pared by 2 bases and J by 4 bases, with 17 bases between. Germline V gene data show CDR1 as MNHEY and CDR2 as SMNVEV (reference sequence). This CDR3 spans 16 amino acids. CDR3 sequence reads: CASSLMQFGSPTEAFF. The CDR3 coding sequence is TGTGCCAGCAGTTTAATGCAGTTCGGGTCACCCACTGAAGCTTTCTTT.

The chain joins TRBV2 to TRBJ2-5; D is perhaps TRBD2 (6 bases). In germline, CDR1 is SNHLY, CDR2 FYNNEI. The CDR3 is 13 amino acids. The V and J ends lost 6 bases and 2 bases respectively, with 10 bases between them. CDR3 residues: CASRSGQQETQYF. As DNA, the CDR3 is TGTGCCAGCAGGAGCGGGCAGCAAGAGACCCAGTACTTC.

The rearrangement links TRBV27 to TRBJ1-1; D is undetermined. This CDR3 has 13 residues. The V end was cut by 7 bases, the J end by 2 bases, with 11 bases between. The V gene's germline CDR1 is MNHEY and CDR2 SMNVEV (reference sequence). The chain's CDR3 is CASTPDGNTEAFF. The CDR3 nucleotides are TGTGCCAGCACACCGGACGGAAACACTGAAGCTTTCTTT.

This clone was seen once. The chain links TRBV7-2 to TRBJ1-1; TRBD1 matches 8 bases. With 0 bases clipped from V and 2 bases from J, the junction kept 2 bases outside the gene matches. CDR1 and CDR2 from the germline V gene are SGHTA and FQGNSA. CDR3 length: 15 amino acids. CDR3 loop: CASSLAGTGNTEAFF. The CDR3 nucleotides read TGTGCCAGCAGCTTAGCGGGGACAGGAAACACTGAAGCTTTCTTT.

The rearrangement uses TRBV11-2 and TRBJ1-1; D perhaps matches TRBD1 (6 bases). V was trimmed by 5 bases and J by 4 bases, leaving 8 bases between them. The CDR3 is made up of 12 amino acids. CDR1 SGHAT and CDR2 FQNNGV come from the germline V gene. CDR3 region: CASSQQGTEAFF. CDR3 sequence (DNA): TGTGCCAGCAGCCAACAGGGCACTGAAGCTTTCTTT.